This T cell receptor beta chain was captured in a study of CD4 T cells in relation to SARS-CoV-2 and coronaviruses. Study at large: Controls used an HIV-1 Nef peptide pool or no peptide.

This clone was detected only a few times. The antigen is unknown. Study-level results: Samples before the pandemic and after infection were not matched within any donor.

Unexposed donor CD4+ T cells date from about 2011-2018, before the COVID-19 pandemic. The cells were cultured for 10 days before CD4+ T cells were isolated. Generated by immunoSEQ multiplex PCR, the TCRdb table keeps only in-frame clones and is missing some. This table has some 21,000 clones, over 70% appearing once. This TCR was sampled from a human donor in good health. Sequenced: CD4+ T cells from PBMCs, cultured in vitro.

CDR3 sequence: CAWSVLATISGNTIYF. Here the CDR3 DNA reads TGTGCCTGGAGTGTACTGGCGACCATTTCTGGAAACACCATATATTTT. V gene TRBV30 combines with J gene TRBJ1-3, with D uncertain. The CDR3 sequence is 16 residues long. V lost 0 bases, J lost 1 base, and 13 bases lay in between. CDR1 is GTSNPN and CDR2 is SVGIG in the germline V gene (reference sequence).